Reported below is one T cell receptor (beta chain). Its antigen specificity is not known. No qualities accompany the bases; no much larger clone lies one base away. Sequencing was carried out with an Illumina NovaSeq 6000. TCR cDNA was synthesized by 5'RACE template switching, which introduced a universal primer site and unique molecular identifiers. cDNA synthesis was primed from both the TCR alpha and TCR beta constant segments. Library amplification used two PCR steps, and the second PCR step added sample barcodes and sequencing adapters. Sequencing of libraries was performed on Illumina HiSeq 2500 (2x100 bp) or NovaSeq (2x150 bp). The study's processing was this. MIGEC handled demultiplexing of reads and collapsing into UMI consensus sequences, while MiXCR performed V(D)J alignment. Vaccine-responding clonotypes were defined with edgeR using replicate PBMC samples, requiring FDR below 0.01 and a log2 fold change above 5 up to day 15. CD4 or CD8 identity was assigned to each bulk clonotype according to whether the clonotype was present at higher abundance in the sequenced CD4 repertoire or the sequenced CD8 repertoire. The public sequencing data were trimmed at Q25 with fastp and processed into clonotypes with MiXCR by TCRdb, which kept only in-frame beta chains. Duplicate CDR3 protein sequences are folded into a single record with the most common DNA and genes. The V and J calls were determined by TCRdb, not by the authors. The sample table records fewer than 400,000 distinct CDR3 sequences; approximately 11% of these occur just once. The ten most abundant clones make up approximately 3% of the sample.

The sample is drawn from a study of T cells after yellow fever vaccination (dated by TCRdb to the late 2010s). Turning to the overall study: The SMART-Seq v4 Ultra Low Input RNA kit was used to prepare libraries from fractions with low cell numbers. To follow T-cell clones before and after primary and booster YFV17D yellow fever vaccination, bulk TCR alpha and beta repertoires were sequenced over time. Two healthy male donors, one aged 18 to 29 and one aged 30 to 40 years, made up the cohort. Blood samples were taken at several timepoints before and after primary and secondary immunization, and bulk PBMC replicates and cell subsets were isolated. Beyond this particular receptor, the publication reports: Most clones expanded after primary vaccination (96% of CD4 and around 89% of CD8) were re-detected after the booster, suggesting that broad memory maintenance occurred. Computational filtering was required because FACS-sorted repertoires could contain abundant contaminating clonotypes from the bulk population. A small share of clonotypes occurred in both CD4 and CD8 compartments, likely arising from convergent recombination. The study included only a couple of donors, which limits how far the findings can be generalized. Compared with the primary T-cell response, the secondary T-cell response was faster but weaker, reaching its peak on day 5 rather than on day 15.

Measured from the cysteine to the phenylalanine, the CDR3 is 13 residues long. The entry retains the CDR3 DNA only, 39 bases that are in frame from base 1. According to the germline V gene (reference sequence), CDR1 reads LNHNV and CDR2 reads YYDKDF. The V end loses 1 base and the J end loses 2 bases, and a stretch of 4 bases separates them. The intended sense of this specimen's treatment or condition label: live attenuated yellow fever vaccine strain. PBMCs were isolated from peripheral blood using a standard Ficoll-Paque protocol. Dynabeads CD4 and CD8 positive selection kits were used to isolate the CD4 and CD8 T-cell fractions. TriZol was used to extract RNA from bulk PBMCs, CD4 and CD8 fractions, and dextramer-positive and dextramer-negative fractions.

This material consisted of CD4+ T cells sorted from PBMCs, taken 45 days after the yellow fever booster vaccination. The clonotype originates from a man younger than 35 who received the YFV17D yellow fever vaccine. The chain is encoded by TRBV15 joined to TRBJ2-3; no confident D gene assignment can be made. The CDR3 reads CATSRGFTDTQYF. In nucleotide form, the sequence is TGTGCCACCAGCAGAGGATTCACAGATACGCAGTATTTT.